This entry is about one TCR beta chain. Its matching antigen is unknown. Sequencing used immunoSEQ multiplex PCR; TCRdb keeps in-frame clones, though not all of them. Among under 150,000 clones, 75% to 90% were seen once, and the ten largest hold roughly 0.61%. Time point meaning: week 11, during vaccination. Every vaccination contained 300 ug of the mutant IDH1 20-mer peptide and was paired with topical imiquimod. The data belong to a study of a mutant IDH1 vaccine in newly diagnosed glioma. Study as a whole: Vaccine administration was initiated 4-6 weeks following radiotherapy alone, or with temozolomide cycles. Before enrollment, the patients had been treated with radiotherapy alone, temozolomide alone, or both together. Most of them had received both.

General study points: There were vaccine-induced immune responses in around 94% of the patients. Changes to the top peripheral T cell clonotypes appeared unrelated to pseudoprogression.

V was clipped by 5 bases and J by 9 bases; unmatched bases: 10. This CDR3 comprises 16 residues. CDR1 and CDR2 from the germline V gene are LNHDA and SQIVND (reference sequence). The sample was PBMCs, taken from a glioma patient whose treatment included an IDH1 peptide vaccine. V and J are TRBV19 and TRBJ2-1; the match to TRBD2 covers 13 bases. The sequence derives from a woman in her forties or fifties with glioma. The CDR3 bases are TGTGCCAGTAGTGTAGGGACTAGCGGGACCTTGGGTGAGCAGTTCTTC. Translating it yields CASSVGTSGTLGEQFF.